These 2 T cell receptor beta chains originate from one sample sequenced in a study of blood T cell repertoires in COVID-19 (dated by TCRdb to 2020 to 2021). Library construction relied on the immunoSEQ multiplex PCR assay. What TCRdb holds here is the immuneACCESS table cut down to in-frame rearrangements. Part of the clones is not present; checked against another copy, under half of the missing clones reflect an unresolved V gene, and the others are unexplained. Across this sample there are roughly 250,000 clones, with about 90% seen only once. Approximately 2% of the sample goes to the ten largest clones. Sequences were obtained from PBMCs or T cells enriched from blood (not recorded which). These receptors originate from a woman aged 18-30 years who had recovered from COVID-19.

The CDR3 nucleotides are TGTGCCAGCAGCCCAAAGACAGGGAGAGATGGGGCGGGACCCCTAACCCAGTACTTC. Amino acids: CASSPKTGRDGAGPLTQYF. The chain recombines TRBV7-9 with TRBJ2-5; possibly TRBD1 for D (7 bases). The V gene lost 5 bases and the J gene lost 8 bases, with 33 bases spanning the gap. The CDR3 runs 19 residues. Germline lookup yields CDR1 SEHNR and CDR2 FQNEAQ (reference sequence).

V and J are TRBV9 and TRBJ2-7; D is unresolved. The CDR3 has 14 amino acids. CDR1 and CDR2 from the germline V gene are SGDLS and YYNGEE. With 5 bases removed from V and 3 bases from J, the gap between germline ends came to 15 bases. CDR3 bases: TGTGCCAGCAGTCGACACTCGCAATACTACGAGCAGTACTTC. As protein: CASSRHSQYYEQYF.